This T cell receptor beta chain appears in the sequencing data of a study of regulatory T cells in long-lasting Graves disease. Through Arm-PCR of CDR3 regions and iRepertoire HTBI primers, TCR beta libraries were built. From the multiplex PCR reads, TCRdb called clonotypes with MiXCR, one entry per CDR3 protein. This table holds roughly 380,000 distinct CDR3 sequences, roughly a sixth found once. The germline V gene encodes CDR1 DFQATT and CDR2 SNEGSKA (reference sequence). This CDR3 region has 12 residues. Trimming left V 6 bases short and J 8 bases short, with 17 bases between. This clonotype was observed many times. Indicated time point: newly diagnosed GD, antithyroid drugs for less than 3 months. Researchers made the TCR library from RNA that was extracted from PBMCs. The sample was also reused in another study, on T cells in Graves' hyperthyroidism and ophthalmopathy.

The material sequenced was peripheral blood mononuclear cells (PBMCs), taken at new diagnosis, from a patient treated with antithyroid drugs. This clonotype originated in a man aged 35 to 55 with Graves disease. The rearrangement uses TRBV20-1 and TRBJ2-7; D tentatively reads TRBD1 or TRBD2 (5 bases each). The CDR3 nucleotides read TGCAGTGCGCAACAACCGGGACCAAAGCAGTACTTC. This sequence encodes CSAQQPGPKQYF.